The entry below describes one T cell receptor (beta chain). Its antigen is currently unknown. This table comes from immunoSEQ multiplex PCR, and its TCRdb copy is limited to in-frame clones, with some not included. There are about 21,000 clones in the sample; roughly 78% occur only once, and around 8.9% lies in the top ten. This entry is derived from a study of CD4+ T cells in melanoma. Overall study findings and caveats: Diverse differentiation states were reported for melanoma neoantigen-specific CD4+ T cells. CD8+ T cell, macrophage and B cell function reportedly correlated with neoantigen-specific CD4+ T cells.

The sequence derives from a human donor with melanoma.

The CDR3: CASSGGTSGGDEQFF. The DNA of the CDR3 is TGTGCCAGCAGCGGCGGGACTAGCGGGGGGGATGAGCAGTTCTTC. The chain is built from TRBV9 and TRBJ2-1, with 16 nucleotides matching TRBD2. This CDR3 is built from 15 residues. Trimming cost V 3 bases and J 8 bases; bases outside gene matches: 2. CDR1 SGDLS and CDR2 YYNGEE come from the germline V gene.